Below are 25 T cell receptor beta chains sequenced from a single sample in a study of regulatory T cells in long-lasting Graves disease. This sample's time point: newly diagnosed GD, antithyroid drugs for less than 3 months. RNA from PBMCs was the source of the TCR library. Arm-PCR of CDR3 regions and iRepertoire HTBI primers were the basis on which TCR beta libraries were built. TCRdb recomputed calls from the multiplex PCR reads with MiXCR, one row per CDR3 protein. Of about 470,000 distinct CDR3 sequences in the sample, around 15% were seen once. These data also featured in a second study, about T cells in Graves' hyperthyroidism and ophthalmopathy.

The starting material was peripheral blood mononuclear cells (PBMCs), obtained at new diagnosis, from a patient treated with antithyroid drugs. The source is a man aged 40-55 years with Graves disease.

There are a few counts of this clonotype. The gene calls are TRBV19 and TRBJ1-2, with D maybe TRBD1 (5 bases). Germline lookup yields CDR1 LNHDA and CDR2 SQIVND (reference sequence). This CDR3 has 12 amino acids. The V gene lost 6 bases and the J gene lost 5 bases, with 10 bases spanning the gap. The CDR3 DNA reads TGTGCCAGTAGAGACAGAACGTATGGCTACACCTTC. It specifies CASRDRTYGYTF. Variable domain in full (rest from reference TRBV19 and TRBJ1-2): DGGITQSPKYLFRKEGQNVTLSCEQNLNHDAMYWYRQDPGQGLRLIYYSQIVNDFQKGDIAEGYSVSREKKESFPLTVTSAQKNPTAFYLCASRDRTYGYTFGSGTRLTVV.

This clonotype occurred many times. V gene TRBV11-1 combines with J gene TRBJ1-1, with 7 bases that match TRBD1. Per the germline V gene, CDR1 is SGHAT and CDR2 is FQDESV (reference sequence). This CDR3 has 14 amino acids. Trimming cost V 1 base and J 4 bases; bases outside gene matches: 3. As DNA, the CDR3 is TGTGCCAGCAGCTTAGGCAGGGGGACCACTGAAGCTTTCTTT. Translation gives CASSLGRGTTEAFF.

This clonotype has only a few counts. The chain is built from TRBV10-2 and TRBJ1-1; tentative D call: TRBD1 (5 bases). The V end was cut by 6 bases, the J end by 2 bases, with 13 bases between. Germline CDR1 WSHSY, CDR2 SAAADI. This CDR3 comprises 14 residues. In DNA, the CDR3 is TGCGCCAGCAGAAAAGACAGATTCAACACTGAAGCTTTCTTT. Its protein is CASRKDRFNTEAFF.

This clonotype showed up many times. The V and J genes are TRBV5-1 and TRBJ2-1; the D is unclear. Germline loops: CDR1 SGHRS, CDR2 YFSETQ. The V and J ends lost 2 bases and 8 bases respectively, with 11 bases between them. The CDR3 is 13 residues long. The CDR3 reads CASSFSNKDEQFF. CDR3 DNA: TGCGCCAGCAGCTTTAGTAATAAAGATGAGCAGTTCTTC.

In its sample, this clonotype was seen a few times. The rearrangement links TRBV27 to TRBJ2-7; TRBD1 is a possible D gene (5 bases). V lost 6 bases, J lost 6 bases, and 18 bases lay in between. CDR3 length equals 14 residues. CDR1 and CDR2 from the germline V gene are MNHEY and SMNVEV (reference sequence). The CDR3: CASRSTGSGSEQYF. In nucleotides, the CDR3 is TGTGCCAGCAGATCCACAGGTTCAGGTTCCGAGCAGTACTTC.

This rearrangement joins TRBV29-1 to TRBJ2-3, with D unclear. V was trimmed by 8 bases and J by 7 bases, leaving 13 bases between them. The CDR3 consists of 11 residues. Germline CDR1 SQVTM, CDR2 ANQGSEA. CDR3: CSTQQGNTQYF. The CDR3 DNA follows: TGCAGCACACAGCAAGGGAATACGCAGTATTTT.

This rearrangement joins TRBV12-5 to TRBJ2-1, with TRBD2 matching 7 bases. This CDR3 spans 15 amino acids. Unmatched junction bases numbered 1, after V lost 0 bases and J lost 2 bases. In germline, CDR1 is LGHNT, CDR2 FRNRAP. The CDR3 spells CASGLVRGAYNEQFF. The DNA of the CDR3 is TGTGCTAGTGGTTTGGTACGGGGGGCCTACAATGAGCAGTTCTTC.

In this sample, this clonotype turned up many times. V is TRBV5-1 and J is TRBJ2-5, with a possible D match to TRBD2 (6 bases). In germline, CDR1 is SGHRS, CDR2 YFSETQ. The CDR3 is 17 residues long. Trimming removed 4 bases at V and 1 base at J, with 20 bases between. DNA of the CDR3: TGCGCCAGCAGCGTGTACTTGGCGGGGACGTCCCAAGAGACCCAGTACTTC. Protein product: CASSVYLAGTSQETQYF.

This clonotype showed up many times. The chain combines TRBV28 with TRBJ1-2; D gene ambiguous. V was clipped by 6 bases and J by 3 bases, with 8 bases between them. The CDR3 covers 12 residues. Germline CDR1 MDHEN, CDR2 SYDVKM. The CDR3 region has the DNA TGTGCCAGCAGCTTAGTACACTATGGCTACACCTTC. Encoded protein: CASSLVHYGYTF.

This clonotype was observed a few times. This sequence joins TRBV7-9 and TRBJ2-2; D may match TRBD1 or TRBD2 (6 bases each). Trimming shortened V by 7 bases and J by 0 bases, and 21 bases separated the two germline ends. Germline V gives CDR1 SEHNR, CDR2 FQNEAQ (reference sequence). This CDR3 is 18 amino acids long. CDR3 region: CASTTPEWGASNTGELFF. The DNA of the CDR3 is TGTGCCAGCACCACCCCTGAATGGGGGGCCTCGAACACCGGGGAGCTGTTTTTT. The full variable domain, in which reference TRBV7-9 and TRBJ2-2 provide the parts outside the CDR3, is DTGVSQNPRHKITKRGQNVTFRCDPISEHNRLYWYRQTLGQGPEFLTYFQNEAQLEKSRLLSDRFSAERPKGSFSTLEIQRTEQGDSAMYLCASTTPEWGASNTGELFFGEGSRLTVL.

This clonotype was picked up a small number of times. V is TRBV6-2 or TRBV6-3 and J is TRBJ2-1, with 10 bases that match TRBD2. After removal of 10 bases from V and 2 bases from J, the junction contained 8 bases not matched to a gene. Germline V CDR1 and CDR2: MNHEY, SVGEGT. This CDR3 comprises 15 residues. The CDR3 nucleotides read TGTGCCACCACACCAGGGACTAGCGCCTACAATGAGCAGTTCTTC. This codes for CATTPGTSAYNEQFF.

This clonotype was seen at least ten times. This chain joins TRBV28 and TRBJ2-3; maybe TRBD1 (5 bases). The CDR3 has 15 amino acids. From germline, CDR1 is MDHEN and CDR2 SYDVKM. V was clipped by 4 bases and J by 2 bases, with 13 bases between them. The CDR3 is CASSSGHDYTDTQYF. Here the CDR3 DNA reads TGTGCCAGCAGTTCCGGACACGATTACACAGATACGCAGTATTTT.

This clonotype was seen repeatedly, ten times or more. The chain has TRBV12-3 or TRBV12-4 and TRBJ2-1; 7 nucleotides line up with TRBD2. V gave up 0 bases and J gave up 0 bases; unmatched junction bases: 11. CDR3 length: 19 amino acids. CDR3 amino acids: CASSLAASSGLSSYNEQFF. As DNA, the CDR3 is TGTGCCAGCAGTTTAGCGGCATCTAGCGGCCTAAGCTCCTACAATGAGCAGTTCTTC.

The chain carries TRBV20-1 and TRBJ2-2; D is undetermined. Germline CDR1 and CDR2: DFQATT and SNEGSKA (reference sequence). Trimming left V 6 bases short and J 5 bases short, with 13 bases between. The CDR3 extends over 13 amino acids. The CDR3 region is CSAVLGYTGELFF. In DNA form, the CDR3 reads TGCAGTGCCGTCTTAGGGTATACCGGGGAGCTGTTTTTT.

This clonotype was detected many times. The V gene is TRBV7-2, the J gene TRBJ2-7, with D hard to call. Trimming cost V 2 bases and J 0 bases, with 8 bases left between them. The CDR3 length is 14 residues. Germline CDR1 SGHTA, CDR2 FQGNSA. The CDR3 loop is CASSLMGYSYEQYF. The CDR3 DNA reads TGTGCCAGCAGCTTAATGGGATACTCCTACGAGCAGTACTTC.

This clonotype was seen repeatedly, ten times or more. The CDR3 DNA reads TGTGCCACAGCGCGGACAGGGGTCAATGAGCAGTTCTTC. Protein product: CATARTGVNEQFF. The chain couples TRBV24-1 to TRBJ2-1; 9 bases fit TRBD1. Trimming removed 10 bases from V and 6 bases from J; junction bases left unmatched: 6. CDR3 length: 13 amino acids. Germline V gives CDR1 KGHDR, CDR2 SFDVKD.

In this sample, this clonotype turned up many times. This chain joins TRBV12-3 or TRBV12-4 and TRBJ2-3, with 12 bases identical to TRBD1. V shed 5 bases and J 6 bases; nucleotides not matched to a gene: 6. This CDR3 comprises 15 residues. This chain's CDR3 is CASSDGTGGPDTQYF. CDR3 bases: TGTGCCAGCAGTGACGGGACAGGGGGCCCTGATACGCAGTATTTT.

This clonotype was observed a handful of times. The J gene is TRBJ2-5, the V gene TRBV29-1; D gene uncertain. The CDR3 has 11 amino acids. Germline V gene lookup returns CDR1 SQVTM and CDR2 ANQGSEA. V was cut by 6 bases and J by 8 bases, with 13 bases left in between. This CDR3 is CSVLSRPTQYF. The CDR3 nucleotides read TGCAGCGTATTGAGTAGACCTACCCAGTACTTC.

This clonotype was seen ten or more times. The V call is TRBV3-1, the J call TRBJ2-7; TRBD2 aligns across 11 bases. Germline-derived CDR1 and CDR2 are LGHDT and YNNKEL (reference sequence). The CDR3 covers 17 residues. With 3 bases clipped from V and 0 bases from J, the junction kept 7 bases outside the gene matches. The CDR3 here is CASSHGDGLAGSYEQYF. CDR3 nucleotides: TGTGCCAGCAGCCATGGGGATGGACTAGCGGGCTCCTACGAGCAGTACTTC.

The rearrangement joins TRBV19 to TRBJ2-1, with 10 positions matching TRBD2. This CDR3 is 16 amino acids long. V dropped 5 bases and J dropped 2; count of bases not matched to a gene: 6. CDR1 is LNHDA and CDR2 is SQIVND in the germline V gene (reference sequence). The CDR3 loop reads CASSLTSGMTYNEQFF. DNA of the CDR3: TGTGCCAGTAGTTTAACTAGCGGGATGACCTACAATGAGCAGTTCTTC.

The chain combines TRBV29-1 with TRBJ1-1; a weak D match, TRBD1 (5 bases). Deletions cut 7 bases from V and 1 base from J, with 10 bases between. The CDR3 runs to 12 residues. Germline loops: CDR1 SQVTM, CDR2 ANQGSEA. The CDR3 reads CSGRTGNTEAFF. In nucleotides, the CDR3 is TGCAGCGGCCGCACAGGGAACACTGAAGCTTTCTTT.

The chain uses TRBV7-3 and TRBJ1-3, with 7 bases aligning to TRBD1. V lost 5 bases, J lost 4 bases, and 5 bases stayed unmatched. The CDR3 is 14 amino acids. The germline V gene has CDR1 SGHTA and CDR2 FQGTGA. In nucleotides, the CDR3 is TGTGCCAGCAGCCCTGTGGGACAGGGAAACACCATATATTTT. Encoded protein: CASSPVGQGNTIYF.

The chain recombines TRBV20-1 with TRBJ2-5; the match to TRBD1 covers 12 bases. The germline gives CDR1 DFQATT, CDR2 SNEGSKA (reference sequence). The CDR3 is 20 residues long. Trimming cost V 6 bases and J 9 bases; bases outside gene matches: 29. CDR3: CSAEGTGGDRQIVRREAQYF. The CDR3 nucleotides read TGCAGTGCCGAAGGGACAGGGGGCGATCGACAGATCGTACGAAGAGAAGCCCAGTACTTC.

This clonotype was counted many times. The chain recombines TRBV29-1 with TRBJ2-5; D gene uncertain. This CDR3 has 14 amino acids. V gave up 2 bases and J gave up 4 bases, with 14 bases separating them. Germline CDR1 is SQVTM and CDR2 is ANQGSEA. The CDR3 nucleotides are TGCAGCGTTGAACTGGGGAAGGGCGGAGAGACCCAGTACTTC. Translating it yields CSVELGKGGETQYF.

This clonotype has ten or more counts. V and J are TRBV27 and TRBJ2-2, with 11 bases identical to TRBD2. CDR1 is MNHEY, CDR2 SMNVEV, per germline (reference sequence). This CDR3 comprises 17 residues. Germline trimming cut 5 bases from V and 6 bases from J; bases unmatched to any gene: 11. The CDR3, as DNA: TGTGCCAGCAGTCCGTTAAGACTAGCGGGATTATCCGGGGAGCTGTTTTTT. Amino acid sequence: CASSPLRLAGLSGELFF.